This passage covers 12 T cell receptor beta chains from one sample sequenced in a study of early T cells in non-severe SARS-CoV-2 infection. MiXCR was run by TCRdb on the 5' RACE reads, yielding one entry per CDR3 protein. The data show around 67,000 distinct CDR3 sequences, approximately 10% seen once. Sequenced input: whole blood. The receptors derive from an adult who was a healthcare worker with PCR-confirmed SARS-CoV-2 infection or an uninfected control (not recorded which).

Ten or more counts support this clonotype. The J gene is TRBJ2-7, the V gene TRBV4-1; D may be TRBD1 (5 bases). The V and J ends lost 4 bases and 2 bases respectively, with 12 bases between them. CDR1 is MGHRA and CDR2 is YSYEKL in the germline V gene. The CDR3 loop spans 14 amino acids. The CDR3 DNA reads TGCGCCAGCAGCCCTCCGGACAAGACCTACGAGCAGTACTTC. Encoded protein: CASSPPDKTYEQYF.

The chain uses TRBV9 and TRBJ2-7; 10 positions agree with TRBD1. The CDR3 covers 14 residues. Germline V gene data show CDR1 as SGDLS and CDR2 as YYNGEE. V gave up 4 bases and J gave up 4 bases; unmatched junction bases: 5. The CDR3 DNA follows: TGTGCCAGCAGCAAAGGACAGGGGGTTTACGAGCAGTACTTC. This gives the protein CASSKGQGVYEQYF.

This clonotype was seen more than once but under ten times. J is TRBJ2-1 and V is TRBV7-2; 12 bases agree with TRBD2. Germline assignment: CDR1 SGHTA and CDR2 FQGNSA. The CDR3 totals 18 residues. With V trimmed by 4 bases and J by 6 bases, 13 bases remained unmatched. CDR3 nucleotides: TGTGCCAGCAGCTCCCTCGCTCGGACTAGCGGGACTCTCAATGAGCAGTTCTTC. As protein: CASSSLARTSGTLNEQFF. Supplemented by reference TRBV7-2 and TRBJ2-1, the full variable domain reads GAGVSQSPSNKVTEKGKDVELRCDPISGHTALYWYRQSLGQGLEFLIYFQGNSAPDKSGLPSDRFSAERTGGSVSTLTIQRTQQEDSAVYLCASSSLARTSGTLNEQFFGPGTRLTVL.

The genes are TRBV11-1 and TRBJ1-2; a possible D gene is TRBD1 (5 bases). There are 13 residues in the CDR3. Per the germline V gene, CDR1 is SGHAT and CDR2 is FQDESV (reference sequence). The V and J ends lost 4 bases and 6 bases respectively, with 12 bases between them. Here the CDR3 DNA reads TGTGCCAGCAGCTCGGACAAGGCGAATGGCTACACCTTC. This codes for CASSSDKANGYTF.

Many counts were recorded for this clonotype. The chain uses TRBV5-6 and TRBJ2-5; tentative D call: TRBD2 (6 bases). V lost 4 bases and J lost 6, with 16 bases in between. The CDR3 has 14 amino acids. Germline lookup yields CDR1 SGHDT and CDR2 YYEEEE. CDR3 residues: CASSPPGVGKTQYF. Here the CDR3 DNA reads TGTGCCAGCAGCCCGCCGGGGGTCGGGAAGACCCAGTACTTC. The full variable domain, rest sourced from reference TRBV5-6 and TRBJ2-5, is DAGVTQSPTHLIKTRGQQVTLRCSPKSGHDTVSWYQQALGQGPQFIFQYYEEEERQRGNFPDRFSGHQFPNYSSELNVNALLLGDSALYLCASSPPGVGKTQYFGPGTRLLVL.

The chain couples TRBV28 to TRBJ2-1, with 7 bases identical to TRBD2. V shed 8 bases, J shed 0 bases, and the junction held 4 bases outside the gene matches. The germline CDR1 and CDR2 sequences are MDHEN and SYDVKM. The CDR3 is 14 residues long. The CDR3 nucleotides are TGTGCCAGCTGCGGCGGGAGCTCCTACAATGAGCAGTTCTTC. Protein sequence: CASCGGSSYNEQFF.

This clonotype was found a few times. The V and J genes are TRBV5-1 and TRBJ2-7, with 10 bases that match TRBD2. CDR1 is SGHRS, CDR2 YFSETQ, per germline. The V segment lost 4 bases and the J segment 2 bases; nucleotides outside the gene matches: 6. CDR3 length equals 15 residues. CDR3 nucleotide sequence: TGCGCCAGCAGCCCAGGACTAGCGGTAACCTACGAGCAGTACTTC. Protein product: CASSPGLAVTYEQYF.

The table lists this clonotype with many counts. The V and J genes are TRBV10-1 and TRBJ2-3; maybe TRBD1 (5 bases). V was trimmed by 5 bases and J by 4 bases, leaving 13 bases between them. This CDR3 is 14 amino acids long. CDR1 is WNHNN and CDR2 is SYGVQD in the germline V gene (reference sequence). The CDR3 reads CASSLKGDPDTQYF. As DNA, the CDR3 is TGCGCCAGCAGTCTGAAAGGGGATCCAGATACGCAGTATTTT.

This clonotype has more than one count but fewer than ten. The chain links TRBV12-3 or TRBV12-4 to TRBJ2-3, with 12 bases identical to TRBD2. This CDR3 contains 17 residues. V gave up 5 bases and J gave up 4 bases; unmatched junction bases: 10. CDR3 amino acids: CASSPARLAGVSDTQYF. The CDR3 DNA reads TGTGCCAGCAGTCCCGCTAGACTAGCGGGAGTATCAGATACGCAGTATTTT.

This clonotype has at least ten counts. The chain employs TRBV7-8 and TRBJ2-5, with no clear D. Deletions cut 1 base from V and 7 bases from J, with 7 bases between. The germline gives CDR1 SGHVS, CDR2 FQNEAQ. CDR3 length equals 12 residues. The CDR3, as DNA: TGTGCCAGCAGCTTAGGACCGGGGACCCAGTACTTC. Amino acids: CASSLGPGTQYF.

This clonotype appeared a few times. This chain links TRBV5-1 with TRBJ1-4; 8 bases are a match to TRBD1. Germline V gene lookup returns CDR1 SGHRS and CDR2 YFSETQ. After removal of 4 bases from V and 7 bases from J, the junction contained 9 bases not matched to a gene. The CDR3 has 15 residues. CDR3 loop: CASSLTGGIGEKLFF. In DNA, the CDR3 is TGCGCCAGCAGCCTTACAGGGGGGATCGGTGAAAAACTGTTTTTT. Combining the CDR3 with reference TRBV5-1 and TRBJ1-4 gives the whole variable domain KAGVTQTPRYLIKTRGQQVTLSCSPISGHRSVSWYQQTPGQGLQFLFEYFSETQRNKGNFPGRFSGRQFSNSRSEMNVSTLELGDSALYLCASSLTGGIGEKLFFGSGTQLSVL.

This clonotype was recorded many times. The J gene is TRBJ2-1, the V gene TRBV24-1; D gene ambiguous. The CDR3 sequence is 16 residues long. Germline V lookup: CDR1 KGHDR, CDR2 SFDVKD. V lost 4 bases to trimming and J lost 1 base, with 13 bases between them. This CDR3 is CATSDEQLGSYNEQFF. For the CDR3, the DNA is TGTGCCACCAGTGACGAACAGTTGGGGTCCTACAATGAGCAGTTCTTC.